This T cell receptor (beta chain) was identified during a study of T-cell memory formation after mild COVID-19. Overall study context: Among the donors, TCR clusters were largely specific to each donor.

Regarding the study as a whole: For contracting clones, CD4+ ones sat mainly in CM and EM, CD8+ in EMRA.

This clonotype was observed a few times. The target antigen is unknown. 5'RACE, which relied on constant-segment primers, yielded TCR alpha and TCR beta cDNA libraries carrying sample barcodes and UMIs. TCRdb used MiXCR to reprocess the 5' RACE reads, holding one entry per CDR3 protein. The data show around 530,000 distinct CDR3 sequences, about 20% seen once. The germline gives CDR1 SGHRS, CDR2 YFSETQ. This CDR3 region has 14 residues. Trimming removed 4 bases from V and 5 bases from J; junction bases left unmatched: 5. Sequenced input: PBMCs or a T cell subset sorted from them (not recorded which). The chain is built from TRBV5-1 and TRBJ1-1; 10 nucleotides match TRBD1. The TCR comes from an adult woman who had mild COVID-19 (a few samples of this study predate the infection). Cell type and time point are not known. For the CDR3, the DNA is TGCGCCAGCAGCGGACAGGGGGGTGGAACTGAAGCTTTCTTT. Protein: CASSGQGGGTEAFF.